This T cell receptor (beta chain) was captured by sequencing in a study of shared clonotypes between healthy human individuals. Positive CCR7 selection of CD45RO-negative cells yielded the naive CD8 cells, and terminally differentiated effector memory CD45RA+ cells were excluded. The protocol was immunoSEQ multiplex PCR, while the TCRdb copy is restricted to in-frame clones and leaves out a portion. This table has about 2 million clones, roughly 94% appearing once. This CDR3 spans 14 amino acids. CDR1 is MNHNS and CDR2 is SASEGT in the germline V gene. V lost 5 bases and J 5 bases, leaving 15 bases between the germline ends.

The chain joins TRBV6-1 to TRBJ2-5; D gene ambiguous. Sequenced input: naive CD8+ T cells sorted from blood. The receptor was derived from a young man in good health. The CDR3 loop is CASSSPGLGETQYF. In nucleotides, the CDR3 is TGTGCCAGCAGTTCCCCGGGCCTCGGGGAGACCCAGTACTTC.